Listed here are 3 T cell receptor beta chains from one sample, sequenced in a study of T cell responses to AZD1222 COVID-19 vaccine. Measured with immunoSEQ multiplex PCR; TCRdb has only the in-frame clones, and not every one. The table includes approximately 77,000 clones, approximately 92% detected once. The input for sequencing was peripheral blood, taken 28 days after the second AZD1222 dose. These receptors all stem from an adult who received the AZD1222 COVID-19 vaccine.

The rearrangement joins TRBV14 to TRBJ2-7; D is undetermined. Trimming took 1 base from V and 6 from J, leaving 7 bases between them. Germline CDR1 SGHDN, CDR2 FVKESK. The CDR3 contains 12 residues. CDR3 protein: CASSQVTGEQYF. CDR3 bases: TGTGCCAGCAGCCAAGTAACGGGCGAGCAGTACTTC.

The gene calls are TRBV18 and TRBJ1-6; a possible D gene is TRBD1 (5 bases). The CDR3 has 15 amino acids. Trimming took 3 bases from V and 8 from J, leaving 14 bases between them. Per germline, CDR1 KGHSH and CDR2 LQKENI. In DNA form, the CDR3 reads TGTGCCAGCTCACCCCGGGACGTCTCGGATTCACCCCTCCACTTT. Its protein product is CASSPRDVSDSPLHF. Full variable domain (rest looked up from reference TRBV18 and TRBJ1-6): NAGVMQNPRHLVRRRGQEARLRCSPMKGHSHVYWYRQLPEEGLKFMVYLQKENIIDESGMPKERFSAEFPKEGPSILRIQQVVRGDSAAYFCASSPRDVSDSPLHFGNGTRLTVT.

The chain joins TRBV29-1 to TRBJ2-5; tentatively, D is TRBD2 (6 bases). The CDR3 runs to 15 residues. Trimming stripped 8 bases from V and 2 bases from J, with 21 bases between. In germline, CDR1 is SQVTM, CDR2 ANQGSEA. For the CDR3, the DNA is TGCAGCTCCCCGGGTTACGGCGGGACTCAAGAGACCCAGTACTTC. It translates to CSSPGYGGTQETQYF.